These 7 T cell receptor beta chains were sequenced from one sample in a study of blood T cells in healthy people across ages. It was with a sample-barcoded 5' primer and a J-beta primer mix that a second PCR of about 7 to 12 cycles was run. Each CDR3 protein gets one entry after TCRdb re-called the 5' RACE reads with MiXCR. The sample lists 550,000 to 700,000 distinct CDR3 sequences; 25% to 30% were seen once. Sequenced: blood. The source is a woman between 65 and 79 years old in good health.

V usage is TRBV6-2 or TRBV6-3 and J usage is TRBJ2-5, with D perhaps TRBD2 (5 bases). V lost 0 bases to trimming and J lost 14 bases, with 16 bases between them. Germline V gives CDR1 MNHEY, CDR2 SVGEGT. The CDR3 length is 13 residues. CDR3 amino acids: CASSYSGKAASYF. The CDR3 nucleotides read TGTGCCAGCAGTTACTCTGGGAAAGCGGCGTCATACTTC.

As DNA, the CDR3 is TGTGCCAGCAGGAATACCGGGGGTTATGAAGCTTTCTTT. It encodes CASRNTGGYEAFF. The chain couples TRBV6-5 to TRBJ1-1; TRBD1 is a possible D gene (5 bases). Germline assignment: CDR1 MNHEY and CDR2 SVGAGI. The CDR3 extends over 13 amino acids. V gave up 6 bases and J gave up 7 bases, with 15 bases separating them.

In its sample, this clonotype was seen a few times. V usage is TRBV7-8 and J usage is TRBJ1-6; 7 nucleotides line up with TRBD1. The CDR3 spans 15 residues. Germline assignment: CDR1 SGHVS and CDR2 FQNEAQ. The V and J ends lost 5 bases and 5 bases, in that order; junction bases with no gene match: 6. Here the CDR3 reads CASSPRTGDNSPLHF. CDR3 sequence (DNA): TGTGCCAGCAGCCCACGGACAGGAGATAATTCACCCCTCCACTTT.

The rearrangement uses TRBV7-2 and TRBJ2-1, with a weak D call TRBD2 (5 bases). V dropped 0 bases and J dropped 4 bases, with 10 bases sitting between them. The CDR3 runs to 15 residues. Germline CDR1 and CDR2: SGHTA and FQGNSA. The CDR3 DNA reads TGTGCCAGCAGCTTAGCACAACTAGGTTACAATGAGCAGTTCTTC. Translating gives CASSLAQLGYNEQFF.

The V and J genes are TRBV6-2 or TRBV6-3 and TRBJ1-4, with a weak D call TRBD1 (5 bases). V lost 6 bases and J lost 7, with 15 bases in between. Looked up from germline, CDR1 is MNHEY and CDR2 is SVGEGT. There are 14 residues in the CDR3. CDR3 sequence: CASSQAERGEKLFF. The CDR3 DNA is TGTGCCAGCAGCCAAGCGGAAAGGGGTGAAAAACTGTTTTTT.

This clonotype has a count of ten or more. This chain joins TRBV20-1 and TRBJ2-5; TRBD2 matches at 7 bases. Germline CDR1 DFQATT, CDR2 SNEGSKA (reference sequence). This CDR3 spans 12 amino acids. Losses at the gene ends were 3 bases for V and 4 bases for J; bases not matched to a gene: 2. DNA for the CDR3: TGCAGTGCTAGGGGCGGGGGAGAGACCCAGTACTTC. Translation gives CSARGGGETQYF.

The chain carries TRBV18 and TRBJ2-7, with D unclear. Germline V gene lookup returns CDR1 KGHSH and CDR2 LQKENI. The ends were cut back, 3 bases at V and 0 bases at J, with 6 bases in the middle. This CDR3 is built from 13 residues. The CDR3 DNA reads TGTGCCAGCTCACCTTATAGCTCCTACGAGCAGTACTTC. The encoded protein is CASSPYSSYEQYF.